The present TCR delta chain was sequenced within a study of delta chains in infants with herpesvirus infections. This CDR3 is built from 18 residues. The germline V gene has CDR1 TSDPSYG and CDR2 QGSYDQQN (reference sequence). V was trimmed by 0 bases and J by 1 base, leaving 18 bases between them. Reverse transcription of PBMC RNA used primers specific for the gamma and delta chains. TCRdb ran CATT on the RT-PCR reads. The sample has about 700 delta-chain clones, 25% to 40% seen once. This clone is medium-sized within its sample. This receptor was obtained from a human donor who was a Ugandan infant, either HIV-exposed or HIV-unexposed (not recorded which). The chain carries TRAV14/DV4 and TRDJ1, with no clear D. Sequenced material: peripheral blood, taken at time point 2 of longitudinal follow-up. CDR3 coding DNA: TGTGCAATGAGAGAGGGTTCAACGTTTAGACCTGGCACCGATAAACTCATCTTT. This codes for CAMREGSTFRPGTDKLIF.